The 10 T cell receptor beta chains below were found in one sample sequenced in a study of response to subunit inactivated influenza vaccine. In TCRdb, the RT-PCR reads were re-called with MiXCR into one record per CDR3 protein. The table shows about 500,000 distinct CDR3 sequences, with approximately 15% occurring only once. The specimen was CD4+ T cells sorted from PBMCs, collected less than 30 months after vaccination. The origin of the receptors is a man between 50 and 69 years old who received an inactivated influenza vaccine.

This sequence joins TRBV6-6 and TRBJ1-5; the match to TRBD1 covers 8 bases. Germline lookup yields CDR1 MNHNY and CDR2 SVGAGI (reference sequence). Trimming removed 6 bases from V and 6 bases from J; junction bases left unmatched: 4. There are 13 residues in the CDR3. Written as DNA, the CDR3 is TGTGCCAGCAGGACAGGGGTGGCTCAGCCCCAGCATTTT. It translates to CASRTGVAQPQHF.

In this sample, this clonotype turned up a few times. This chain links TRBV20-1 with TRBJ2-4, with D tentatively TRBD1 or TRBD2 (8 bases each). The CDR3 consists of 14 residues. Trimming stripped 3 bases from V and 8 bases from J, with 17 bases between. Germline CDR1 reads DFQATT; CDR2 reads SNEGSKA (reference sequence). The CDR3 sequence: CSASSSGTGYIQYF. CDR3 coding DNA: TGCAGTGCTAGTAGTAGCGGGACAGGATACATTCAGTACTTC.

The chain recombines TRBV28 with TRBJ2-2, with 10 bases fitting TRBD1. The J segment lost 5 bases and the V segment lost 6 bases, leaving 6 bases of the junction unmatched. The CDR3 has 15 amino acids. Germline CDR1 is MDHEN and CDR2 is SYDVKM. The CDR3 DNA reads as TGTGCCAGCAGGACAGGGGGCCGAAAAACCGGGGAGCTGTTTTTT. Protein product: CASRTGGRKTGELFF.

This clonotype showed up many times. The CDR3 DNA sequence: TGCAGTGCTAGTGGCGGGAGGGGATACAATGAGCAGTTCTTC. This encodes CSASGGRGYNEQFF. The genes are TRBV20-1 and TRBJ2-1, with TRBD2 matching 9 bases. CDR1 and CDR2 from the germline V gene are DFQATT and SNEGSKA (reference sequence). V was pared by 3 bases and J by 4 bases, with 4 bases of the junction left unmatched. The CDR3 covers 14 residues.

This clonotype was seen a few times. This sequence joins TRBV24-1 and TRBJ2-1; 12 nucleotides align to TRBD2. Germline-derived CDR1 and CDR2 are KGHDR and SFDVKD. CDR3 length: 16 amino acids. V was clipped by 4 bases and J by 4 bases; unmatched bases: 4. CDR3 DNA: TGTGCCACCAGTGACACGACTAGCGGGAGTTACAATGAGCAGTTCTTC. This translates into CATSDTTSGSYNEQFF.

This clonotype was picked up one time. The chain employs TRBV5-6 and TRBJ2-5; 7 nucleotides line up with TRBD1. In germline, CDR1 is SGHDT, CDR2 YYEEEE. V lost 4 bases, J lost 1 base, and 7 bases stayed unmatched. The CDR3 sequence is 15 residues long. DNA for the CDR3: TGTGCCAGCAGCCGGGGACAGATCCTCCAAGAGACCCAGTACTTC. This sequence encodes CASSRGQILQETQYF.

This clonotype showed up just a few times. The chain is built from TRBV10-3 and TRBJ2-5; D could derive from TRBD1 or TRBD2 (6 bases each). The length of the CDR3 is 16 residues. Trimming took off 0 bases at V and 2 bases at J, with 13 bases between the two ends. Germline V gene sequence: CDR1 ENHRY, CDR2 SYGVKD. The CDR3 here is CAISESMGGGQETQYF. The CDR3 DNA follows: TGTGCCATCAGTGAGTCGATGGGGGGCGGTCAAGAGACCCAGTACTTC.

The chain joins TRBV4-2 to TRBJ2-7, with 10 bases that match TRBD2. There are 16 residues in the CDR3. V shed 0 bases and J 2 bases; nucleotides not matched to a gene: 4. The V gene's germline CDR1 is LGHNA and CDR2 YNFKEQ. CDR3 DNA: TGTGCCAGCAGCCAAGATGGAGCGGGGGGGACCTACGAGCAGTACTTC. Translated: CASSQDGAGGTYEQYF.

V and J are TRBV24-1 and TRBJ2-1; 10 positions match TRBD2. This CDR3 spans 16 amino acids. Trimming took 4 bases from V and 3 from J; bases not matched to a gene: 5. Germline CDR1 is KGHDR and CDR2 is SFDVKD. CDR3 coding DNA: TGTGCCACCAGTGAATCAAGCGGGGGGGTCTACAATGAGCAGTTCTTC. It translates to CATSESSGGVYNEQFF.

The V and J genes are TRBV6-2 or TRBV6-3 and TRBJ2-7, with no clear D. With 5 bases removed from V and 5 bases from J, the gap between germline ends came to 7 bases. The V gene's germline CDR1 is MNHEY and CDR2 SVGEGT. This CDR3 is built from 11 residues. The CDR3 nucleotides read TGTGCCAGCAGTCGGTGGGACGAGCAGTACTTC. Its translation: CASSRWDEQYF.